The 15 T cell receptor beta chains listed next were all sequenced from one sample in a study of Ad26.COV2.S vaccination and SARS-CoV-2 variants. TCRdb keeps only in-frame clones here, not all; method: immunoSEQ multiplex PCR. The sample yields fewer than 400,000 clones, about 82% seen once. Treatment of the sample: some 19 received Ad26.COV2.S at low or high dose, single or two shots; about 5 received placebo; per-sample allocation not given. Sampling happened 63 days after the first vaccine or placebo injection. The input for sequencing was peripheral blood, taken in a trial of Ad26.COV2.S vaccine versus placebo. These receptor sequences come from a person between 18 and 65 years old who received the Ad26.COV2.S COVID-19 vaccine or a placebo.

This clone is a singleton in its sample. The chain recombines TRBV18 with TRBJ2-7; 11 nucleotides agree with TRBD1. V lost 5 bases and J lost 3; bases outside the gene matches: 12. Germline V lookup: CDR1 KGHSH, CDR2 LQKENI. This CDR3 has 17 amino acids. The CDR3 coding sequence is TGTGCCAGCTCAACCCGGGACAGGGGGGCTAGTTTCTACGAGCAGTACTTC. Protein: CASSTRDRGASFYEQYF.

This chain links TRBV11-1 with TRBJ2-5, with D perhaps TRBD1 (5 bases). CDR1 and CDR2 (germline): SGHAT, FQDESV (reference sequence). Deletions cut 5 bases from V and 1 base from J, with 11 bases between. The CDR3 runs to 14 residues. CDR3 residues: CASSPFDSQETQYF. In DNA form, the CDR3 reads TGTGCCAGCAGCCCCTTCGACAGCCAAGAGACCCAGTACTTC.

The rearrangement uses TRBV7-2 and TRBJ1-5; D unresolved. The germline gives CDR1 SGHTA, CDR2 FQGNSA. The V and J ends lost 5 bases and 5 bases respectively, with 16 bases between them. The CDR3 has 15 amino acids. The CDR3 DNA reads as TGTGCCAGCAGCCTCGCGGGGAGCCAGGATCAGCCCCAGCATTTT. It translates to CASSLAGSQDQPQHF.

The chain is built from TRBV30 and TRBJ2-7, with 10 positions matching TRBD2. The junction had 8 bases not matched to a gene; V was cut back by 5 bases and J by 7 bases. Germline V gene data show CDR1 as GTSNPN and CDR2 as SVGIG (reference sequence). The CDR3 loop spans 13 amino acids. The chain's CDR3 is CAWAPGLAREQYF. CDR3 in DNA: TGTGCCTGGGCTCCGGGACTAGCGAGGGAGCAGTACTTC.

CDR3: CASSYRGGLPQHF. In DNA form, the CDR3 reads TGTGCCAGCAGTTACCGAGGGGGGCTGCCCCAGCATTTT. The chain links TRBV6-5 to TRBJ1-5; D is perhaps TRBD1 (6 bases). Germline values: CDR1 MNHEY, CDR2 SVGAGI. The CDR3 has 13 amino acids. V was shortened by 2 bases and J by 9 bases, with 11 bases between the two germline ends.

The J gene is TRBJ2-2, the V gene TRBV7-2; TRBD2 is a possible D gene (5 bases). CDR1 and CDR2 from the germline V gene are SGHTA and FQGNSA. V lost 1 base, J lost 12 bases, and 9 bases lay in between. The CDR3 loop spans 12 amino acids. CDR3 bases: TGTGCCAGCAGCTTAGAGGGAGTTAAGCTGTTTTTT. Amino acid sequence: CASSLEGVKLFF.

The genes are TRBV7-9 and TRBJ2-3; D unclear. The V and J ends lost 1 base and 3 bases respectively, with 11 bases between them. CDR3 size: 15 residues. Germline V gene data show CDR1 as SEHNR and CDR2 as FQNEAQ (reference sequence). CDR3 amino acids: CASSLERVVTDTQYF. For the CDR3, the DNA is TGTGCCAGCAGCTTAGAAAGGGTGGTGACAGATACGCAGTATTTT.

The sample holds a few counts of this clone. The chain joins TRBV30 to TRBJ1-1; perhaps TRBD1 as D (5 bases). Germline CDR1 and CDR2: GTSNPN and SVGIG (reference sequence). This CDR3 has 12 amino acids. V was clipped by 3 bases and J by 3 bases, with 8 bases between them. CDR3 DNA sequence: TGTGCCTGGAGCGCAGGGTACACTGAAGCTTTCTTT. Encoded protein: CAWSAGYTEAFF. Based on the CDR3 plus reference TRBV30 and TRBJ1-1, the full variable domain is SQTIHQWPATLVQPVGSPLSLECTVEGTSNPNLYWYRQAAGRGLQLLFYSVGIGQISSEVPQNLSASRPQDRQFILSSKKLLLSDSGFYLCAWSAGYTEAFFGQGTRLTVV.

The genes are TRBV29-1 and TRBJ1-1; TRBD1 is a possible D gene (5 bases). This CDR3 is built from 14 residues. Trimming pared 6 bases from V and 0 bases from J, leaving 14 bases between. Germline assignment: CDR1 SQVTM and CDR2 ANQGSEA. The CDR3, as DNA: TGCAGCGTCCACAGAGAGGGGCTGAACACTGAAGCTTTCTTT. This sequence encodes CSVHREGLNTEAFF. The full variable domain, completed using reference TRBV29-1 and TRBJ1-1, is SAVISQKPSRDICQRGTSLTIQCQVDSQVTMMFWYRQQPGQSLTLIATANQGSEATYESGFVIDKFPISRPNLTFSTLTVSNMSPEDSSIYLCSVHREGLNTEAFFGQGTRLTVV.

The rearrangement links TRBV6-2 or TRBV6-3 to TRBJ2-5, with D maybe TRBD2 (5 bases). Looked up from germline, CDR1 is MNHEY and CDR2 is SVGEGT. Trimming pared 5 bases from V and 5 bases from J, leaving 27 bases between. There are 18 residues in the CDR3. CDR3 region: CASSDPLLPGVMVETQYF. Here the CDR3 DNA reads TGTGCCAGCAGTGACCCTCTTCTTCCCGGGGTGATGGTGGAGACCCAGTACTTC.

This clone was seen only once. The sample holds other DNA sequences that translate to the same CDR3. This chain joins TRBV18 and TRBJ1-1, with D possibly TRBD1 on 5 matching bases. The germline CDR1 and CDR2 sequences are KGHSH and LQKENI. The germline V and J ends were trimmed by 3 bases and 1 base, with 6 bases remaining between them. There are 13 residues in the CDR3. CDR3 DNA sequence: TGTGCCAGCTCACCCAGGGCGAACACTGAAGCTTTCTTT. Its translation is CASSPRANTEAFF. The full variable domain, with the rest looked up from reference TRBV18 and TRBJ1-1, is NAGVMQNPRHLVRRRGQEARLRCSPMKGHSHVYWYRQLPEEGLKFMVYLQKENIIDESGMPKERFSAEFPKEGPSILRIQQVVRGDSAAYFCASSPRANTEAFFGQGTRLTVV.

The V and J genes are TRBV11-2 and TRBJ1-6; 7 nucleotides match TRBD1. Per the germline V gene, CDR1 is SGHAT and CDR2 is FQNNGV. CDR3 length: 18 amino acids. Germline trimming cut 5 bases from V and 10 bases from J; bases unmatched to any gene: 20. The CDR3 is CASSPTAGTVYLNSPLHF. The DNA of the CDR3 is TGTGCCAGCAGCCCCACTGCCGGGACAGTCTATTTGAACTCACCCCTCCACTTT. Looking up the rest from reference TRBV11-2 and TRBJ1-6 gives the full variable domain: EAGVAQSPRYKIIEKRQSVAFWCNPISGHATLYWYQQILGQGPKLLIQFQNNGVVDDSQLPKDRFSAERLKGVDSTLKIQPAKLEDSAVYLCASSPTAGTVYLNSPLHFGNGTRLTVT.

The chain's CDR3 is CASSVARSAGQETQYF. The DNA for the CDR3 is TGTGCCAGCAGCGTAGCAAGATCGGCCGGGCAAGAGACCCAGTACTTC. V gene TRBV9 combines with J gene TRBJ2-5; D remains unclear. V was trimmed by 0 bases and J by 2 bases, leaving 14 bases between them. The germline V gene has CDR1 SGDLS and CDR2 YYNGEE. The CDR3 totals 16 residues.

The genes are TRBV7-9 and TRBJ1-2; D might be TRBD1 (6 bases). V dropped 4 bases and J dropped 8 bases, with 14 bases sitting between them. This CDR3 comprises 13 residues. The germline V gene has CDR1 SEHNR and CDR2 FQNEAQ (reference sequence). The CDR3 loop is CASSSPRGGGYTF. The CDR3 DNA sequence: TGTGCCAGCAGCTCCCCCAGGGGTGGCGGCTACACCTTC.

The rearrangement links TRBV7-2 to TRBJ1-4; no clear D gene. The germline V gene has CDR1 SGHTA and CDR2 FQGNSA. CDR3 length: 15 residues. Deletions cut 3 bases from V and 5 bases from J, with 13 bases between. The CDR3 DNA is TGTGCCAGCAGCTTCCTGGGCAGAAAGAATGAAAAACTGTTTTTT. It is translated as CASSFLGRKNEKLFF.